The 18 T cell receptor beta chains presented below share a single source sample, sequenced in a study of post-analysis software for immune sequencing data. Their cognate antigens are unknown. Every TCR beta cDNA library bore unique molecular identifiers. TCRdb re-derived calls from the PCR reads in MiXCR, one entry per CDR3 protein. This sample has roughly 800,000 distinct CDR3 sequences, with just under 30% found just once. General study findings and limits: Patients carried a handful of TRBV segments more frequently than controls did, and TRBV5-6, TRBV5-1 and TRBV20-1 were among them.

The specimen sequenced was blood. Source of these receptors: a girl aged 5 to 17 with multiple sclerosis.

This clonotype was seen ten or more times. The CDR3, as DNA: TGCGCCAGCAGCGGACAGGCCGTCCCCAATGAGCAGTTCTTC. Protein: CASSGQAVPNEQFF. This chain links TRBV5-1 with TRBJ2-1, with 7 bases aligning to TRBD1. Germline-derived CDR1 and CDR2 are SGHRS and YFSETQ. The CDR3 has 14 amino acids. Trimming took 4 bases from V and 6 from J; bases not matched to a gene: 7.

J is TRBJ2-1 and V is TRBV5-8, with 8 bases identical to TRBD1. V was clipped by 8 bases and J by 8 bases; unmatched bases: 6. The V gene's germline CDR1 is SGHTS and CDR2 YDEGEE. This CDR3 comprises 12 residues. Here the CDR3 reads CARRTGFYEQFF. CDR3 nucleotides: TGTGCCAGGAGGACAGGGTTCTATGAGCAGTTCTTC.

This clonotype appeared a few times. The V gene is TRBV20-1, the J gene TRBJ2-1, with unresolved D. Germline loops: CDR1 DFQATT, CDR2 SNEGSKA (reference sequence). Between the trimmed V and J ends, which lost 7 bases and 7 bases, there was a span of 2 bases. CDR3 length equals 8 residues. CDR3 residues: CSVNEQFF. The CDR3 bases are TGCAGTGTAAATGAGCAGTTCTTC.

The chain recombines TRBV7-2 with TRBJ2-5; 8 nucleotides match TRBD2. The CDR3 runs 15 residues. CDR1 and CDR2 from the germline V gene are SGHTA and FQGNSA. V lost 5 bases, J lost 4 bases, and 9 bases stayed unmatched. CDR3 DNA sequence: TGTGCCAGCAGCCCTCTGGGACTAGGCGGAGAGACCCAGTACTTC. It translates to CASSPLGLGGETQYF.

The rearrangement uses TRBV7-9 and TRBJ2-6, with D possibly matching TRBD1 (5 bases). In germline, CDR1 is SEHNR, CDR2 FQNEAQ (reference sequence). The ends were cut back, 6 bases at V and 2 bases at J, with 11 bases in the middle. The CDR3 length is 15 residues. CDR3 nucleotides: TGTGCCAGCAGTATCAGGGTTGCTGGGGCCAACGTCCTGACTTTC. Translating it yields CASSIRVAGANVLTF.

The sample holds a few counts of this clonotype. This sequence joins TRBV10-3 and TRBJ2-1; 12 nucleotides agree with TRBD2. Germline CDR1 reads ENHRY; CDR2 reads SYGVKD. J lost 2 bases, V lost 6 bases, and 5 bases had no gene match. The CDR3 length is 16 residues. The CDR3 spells CAISLLAGGTYNEQFF. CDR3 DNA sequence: TGTGCCATCAGCCTACTAGCGGGAGGAACCTACAATGAGCAGTTCTTC.

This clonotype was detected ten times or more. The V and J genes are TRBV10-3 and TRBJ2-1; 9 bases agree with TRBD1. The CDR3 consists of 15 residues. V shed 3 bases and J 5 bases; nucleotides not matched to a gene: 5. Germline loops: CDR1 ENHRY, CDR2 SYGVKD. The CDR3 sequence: CAISEVGTGNNEQFF. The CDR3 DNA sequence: TGTGCCATCAGTGAAGTCGGGACAGGGAACAATGAGCAGTTCTTC.

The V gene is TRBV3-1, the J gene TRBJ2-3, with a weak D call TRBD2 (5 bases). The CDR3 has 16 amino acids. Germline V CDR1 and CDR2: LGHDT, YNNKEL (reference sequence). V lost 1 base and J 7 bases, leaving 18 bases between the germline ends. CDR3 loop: CASSQAMAGRVHTQYF. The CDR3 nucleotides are TGTGCCAGCAGCCAAGCGATGGCCGGGCGGGTACATACGCAGTATTTT.

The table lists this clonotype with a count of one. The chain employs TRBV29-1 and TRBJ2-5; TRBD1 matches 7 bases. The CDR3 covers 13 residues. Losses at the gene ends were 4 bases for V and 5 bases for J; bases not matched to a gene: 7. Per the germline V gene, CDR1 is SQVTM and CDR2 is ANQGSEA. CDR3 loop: CSVGRTGAETQYF. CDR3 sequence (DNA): TGCAGCGTTGGACGGACAGGAGCGGAGACCCAGTACTTC.

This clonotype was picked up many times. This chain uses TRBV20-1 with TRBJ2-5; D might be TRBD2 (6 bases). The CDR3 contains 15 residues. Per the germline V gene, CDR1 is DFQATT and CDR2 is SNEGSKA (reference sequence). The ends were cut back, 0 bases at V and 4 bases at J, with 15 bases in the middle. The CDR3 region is CSARDGGAPGETQYF. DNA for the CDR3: TGCAGTGCTAGAGATGGAGGGGCGCCTGGAGAGACCCAGTACTTC.

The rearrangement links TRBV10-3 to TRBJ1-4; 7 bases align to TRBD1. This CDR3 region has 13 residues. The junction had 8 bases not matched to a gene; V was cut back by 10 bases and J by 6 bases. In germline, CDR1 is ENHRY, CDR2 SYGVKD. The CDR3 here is CATNRGDDEKLFF. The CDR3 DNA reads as TGTGCCACCAACAGGGGAGACGATGAAAAACTGTTTTTT.

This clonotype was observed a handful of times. The CDR3 sequence: CASSVAGQNNYEQYF. The CDR3 DNA reads TGTGCCAGCAGCGTAGCGGGACAGAACAACTACGAGCAGTACTTC. The chain uses TRBV9 and TRBJ2-7, with 7 bases matching TRBD1. This CDR3 has 15 residues. V dropped 0 bases and J dropped 3; count of bases not matched to a gene: 6. Germline V gene lookup returns CDR1 SGDLS and CDR2 YYNGEE.

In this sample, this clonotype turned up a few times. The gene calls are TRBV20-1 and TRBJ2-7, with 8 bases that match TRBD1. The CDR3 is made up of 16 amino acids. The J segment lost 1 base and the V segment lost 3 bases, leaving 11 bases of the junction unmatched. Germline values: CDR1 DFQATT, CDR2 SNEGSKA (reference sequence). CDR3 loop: CSASESETGVSYEQYF. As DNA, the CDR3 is TGCAGTGCTAGTGAATCTGAGACAGGGGTATCCTACGAGCAGTACTTC.

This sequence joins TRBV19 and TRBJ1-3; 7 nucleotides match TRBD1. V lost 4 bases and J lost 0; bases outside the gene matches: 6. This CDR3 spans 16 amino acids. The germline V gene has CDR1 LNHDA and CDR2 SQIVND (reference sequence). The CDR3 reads CASSKGGTDSGNTIYF. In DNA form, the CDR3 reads TGTGCCAGTAGTAAAGGAGGGACAGACTCTGGAAACACCATATATTTT.

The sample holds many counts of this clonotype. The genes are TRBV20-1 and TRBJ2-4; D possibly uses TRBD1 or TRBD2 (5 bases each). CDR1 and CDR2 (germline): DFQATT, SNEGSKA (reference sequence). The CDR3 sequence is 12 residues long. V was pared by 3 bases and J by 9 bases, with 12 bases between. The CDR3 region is CSARMGVGIQYF. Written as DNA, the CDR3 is TGCAGTGCTAGGATGGGGGTTGGCATTCAGTACTTC.

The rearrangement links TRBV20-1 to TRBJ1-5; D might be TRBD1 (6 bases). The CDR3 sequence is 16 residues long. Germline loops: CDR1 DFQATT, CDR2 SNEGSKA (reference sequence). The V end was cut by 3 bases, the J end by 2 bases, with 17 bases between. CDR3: CSARAGTRQGNQPQHF. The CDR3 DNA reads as TGCAGTGCTAGGGCCGGGACAAGGCAGGGCAATCAGCCCCAGCATTTT.

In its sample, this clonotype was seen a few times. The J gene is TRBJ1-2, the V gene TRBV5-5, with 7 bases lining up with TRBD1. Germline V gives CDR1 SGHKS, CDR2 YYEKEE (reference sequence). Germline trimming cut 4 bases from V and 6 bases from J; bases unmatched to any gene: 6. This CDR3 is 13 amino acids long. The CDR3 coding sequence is TGTGCCAGCAGCCCGGGACAGTTCAATGGCTACACCTTC. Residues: CASSPGQFNGYTF.

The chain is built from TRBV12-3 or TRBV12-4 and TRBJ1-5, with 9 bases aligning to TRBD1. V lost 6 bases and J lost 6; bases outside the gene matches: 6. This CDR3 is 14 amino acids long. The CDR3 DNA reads TGTGCCAGCAGCATGGGACAGGGAACTCAGCCCCAGCATTTT. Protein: CASSMGQGTQPQHF.